The entry below gives a single T cell receptor beta chain sequence along with its context. Its target is unknown. The primer mix had 60 Vbeta and 13 Jbeta primers. Profiled with immunoSEQ multiplex PCR; TCRdb holds only in-frame clones, not every one. This table has 65,000 to 85,000 clones, around 80% appearing once. Trimming shortened V by 5 bases and J by 10 bases, and 15 bases separated the two germline ends. The germline gives CDR1 MNHEY, CDR2 SMNVEV (reference sequence). The CDR3 totals 13 residues. The data belong to a study of cytomegalovirus exposure and HLA in healthy donors. Study details: One earlier analysis, a look at 180 million or so T cells, found about 100 million unique TCR beta sequences. Regarding the study as a whole: It was shown in a later analysis that HLA-associated TCR beta chains were more clonally expanded than other, equally common chains. Reported results showed that the classifier diagnosed cytomegalovirus status with high specificity and sensitivity. An assumption of roughly uniform sequencing depth across donors underlay the presence/absence analyses.

This TCR was recovered from a man between 45 and 60 years old in good health and CMV-seropositive. The chain joins TRBV27 to TRBJ2-1; possibly TRBD1 for D (5 bases). Source material: PBMCs. In DNA, the CDR3 is TGTGCCAGCAGTCCTACGCAGGCAGGGGAGCAGTTCTTC. Translation gives CASSPTQAGEQFF.